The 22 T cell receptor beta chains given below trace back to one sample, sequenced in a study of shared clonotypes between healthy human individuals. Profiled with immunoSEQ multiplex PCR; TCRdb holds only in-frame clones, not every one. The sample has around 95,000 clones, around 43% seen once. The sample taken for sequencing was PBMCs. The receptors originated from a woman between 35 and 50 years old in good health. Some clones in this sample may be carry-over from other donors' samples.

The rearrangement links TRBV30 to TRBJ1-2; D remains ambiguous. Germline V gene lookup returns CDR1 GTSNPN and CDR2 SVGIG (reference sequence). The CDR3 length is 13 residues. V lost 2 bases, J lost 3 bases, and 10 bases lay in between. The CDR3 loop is CAWSTQSYYGYTF. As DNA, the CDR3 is TGTGCCTGGAGTACTCAGAGTTACTATGGCTACACCTTC.

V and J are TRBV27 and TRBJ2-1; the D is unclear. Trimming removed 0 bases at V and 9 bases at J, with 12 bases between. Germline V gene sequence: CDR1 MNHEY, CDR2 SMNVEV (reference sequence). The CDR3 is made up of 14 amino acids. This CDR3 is CASSLSAYSGEQFF. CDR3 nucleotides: TGTGCCAGCAGTTTATCGGCCTACAGTGGTGAGCAGTTCTTC.

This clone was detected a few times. The CDR3 nucleotides read TGTGCCAGCAGCTTAGTGCGTAGGCCGATCAATCAGCCCCAGCATTTT. Translating it yields CASSLVRRPINQPQHF. V gene TRBV11-3 combines with J gene TRBJ1-5, with D unresolved. Germline V gene sequence: CDR1 SGHNT, CDR2 YENEEA. With 1 base removed from V and 3 bases from J, the gap between germline ends came to 13 bases. The CDR3 has 16 residues. The full variable domain, with the rest looked up from reference TRBV11-3 and TRBJ1-5, is EAGVVQSPRYKIIEKKQPVAFWCNPISGHNTLYWYLQNLGQGPELLIRYENEEAVDDSQLPKDRFSAERLKGVDSTLKIQPAELGDSAVYLCASSLVRRPINQPQHFGDGTRLSIL.

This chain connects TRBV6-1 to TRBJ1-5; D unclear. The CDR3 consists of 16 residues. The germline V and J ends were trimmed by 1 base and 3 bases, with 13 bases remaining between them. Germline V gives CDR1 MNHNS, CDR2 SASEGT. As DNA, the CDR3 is TGTGCCAGCAGTGAAGGCGTTGGTTCGGACAATCAGCCCCAGCATTTT. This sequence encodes CASSEGVGSDNQPQHF.

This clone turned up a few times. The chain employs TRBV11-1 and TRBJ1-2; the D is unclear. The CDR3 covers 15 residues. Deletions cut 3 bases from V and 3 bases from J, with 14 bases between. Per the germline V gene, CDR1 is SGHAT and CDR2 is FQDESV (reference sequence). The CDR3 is CASSFSPDDDYGYTF. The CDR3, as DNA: TGTGCCAGCAGCTTCTCCCCGGACGATGACTATGGCTACACCTTC.

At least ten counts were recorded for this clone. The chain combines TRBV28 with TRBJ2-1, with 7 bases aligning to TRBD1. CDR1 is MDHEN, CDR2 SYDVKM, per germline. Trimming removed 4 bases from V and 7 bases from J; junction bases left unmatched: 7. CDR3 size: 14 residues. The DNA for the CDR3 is TGTGCCAGCAGTTCCTACAGGGGCAGGAATGAGCAGTTCTTC. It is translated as CASSSYRGRNEQFF. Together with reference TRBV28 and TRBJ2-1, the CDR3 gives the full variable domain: DVKVTQSSRYLVKRTGEKVFLECVQDMDHENMFWYRQDPGLGLRLIYFSYDVKMKEKGDIPEGYSVSREKKERFSLILESASTNQTSMYLCASSSYRGRNEQFFGPGTRLTVL.

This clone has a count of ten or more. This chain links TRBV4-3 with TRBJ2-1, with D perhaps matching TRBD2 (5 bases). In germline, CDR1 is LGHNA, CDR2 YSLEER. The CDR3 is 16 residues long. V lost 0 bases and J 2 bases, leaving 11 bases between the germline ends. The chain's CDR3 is CASSQEAGQPYNEQFF. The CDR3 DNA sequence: TGCGCCAGCAGCCAAGAGGCGGGTCAGCCCTACAATGAGCAGTTCTTC.

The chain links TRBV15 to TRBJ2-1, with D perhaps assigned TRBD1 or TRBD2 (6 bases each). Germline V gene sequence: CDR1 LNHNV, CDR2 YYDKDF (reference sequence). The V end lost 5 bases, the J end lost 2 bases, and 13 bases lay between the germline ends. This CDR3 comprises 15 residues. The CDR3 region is CATSRGGSTYNEQFF. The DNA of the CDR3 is TGTGCCACCAGCCGAGGGGGGTCGACCTACAATGAGCAGTTCTTC.

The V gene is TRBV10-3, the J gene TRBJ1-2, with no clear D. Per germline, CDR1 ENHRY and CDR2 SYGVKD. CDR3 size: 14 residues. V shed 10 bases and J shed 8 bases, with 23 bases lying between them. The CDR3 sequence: CASSLRTAETGYTF. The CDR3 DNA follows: TGTGCCAGCAGCCTGAGGACCGCAGAAACGGGCTACACCTTC.

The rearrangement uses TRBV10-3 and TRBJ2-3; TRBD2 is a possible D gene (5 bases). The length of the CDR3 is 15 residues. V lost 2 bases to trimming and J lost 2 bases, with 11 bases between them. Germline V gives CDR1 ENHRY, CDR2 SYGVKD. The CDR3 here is CAISEAAATTDTQYF. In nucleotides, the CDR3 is TGTGCCATCAGTGAGGCAGCGGCAACCACAGATACGCAGTATTTT.

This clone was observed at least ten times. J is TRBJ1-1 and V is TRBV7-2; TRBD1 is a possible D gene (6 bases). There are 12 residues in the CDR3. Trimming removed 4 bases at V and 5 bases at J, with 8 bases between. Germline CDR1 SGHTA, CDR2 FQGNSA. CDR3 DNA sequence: TGTGCCAGCAGCTGGGGGACAACTGAAGCTTTCTTT. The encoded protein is CASSWGTTEAFF. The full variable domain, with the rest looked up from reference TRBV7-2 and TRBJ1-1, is GAGVSQSPSNKVTEKGKDVELRCDPISGHTALYWYRQSLGQGLEFLIYFQGNSAPDKSGLPSDRFSAERTGGSVSTLTIQRTQQEDSAVYLCASSWGTTEAFFGQGTRLTVV.

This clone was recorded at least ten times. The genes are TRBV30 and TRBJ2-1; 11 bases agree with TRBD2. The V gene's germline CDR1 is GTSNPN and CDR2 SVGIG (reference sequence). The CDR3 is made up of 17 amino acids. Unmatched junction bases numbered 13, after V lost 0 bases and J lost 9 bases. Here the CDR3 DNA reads TGTGCCTGGAGTGTTTCCCCGGGGGGACTAGCGGACAGTGAGCAGTTCTTC. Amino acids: CAWSVSPGGLADSEQFF.

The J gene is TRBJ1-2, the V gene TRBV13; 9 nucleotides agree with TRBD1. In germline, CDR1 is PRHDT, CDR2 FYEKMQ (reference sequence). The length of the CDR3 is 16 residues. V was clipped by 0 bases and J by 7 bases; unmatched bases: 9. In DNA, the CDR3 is TGTGCCAGCAGCTTAGGGGTGGGGGACAGGGTTCTTGGCTACACCTTC. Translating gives CASSLGVGDRVLGYTF. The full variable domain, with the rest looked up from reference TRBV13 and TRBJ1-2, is AAGVIQSPRHLIKEKRETATLKCYPIPRHDTVYWYQQGPGQDPQFLISFYEKMQSDKGSIPDRFSAQQFSDYHSELNMSSLELGDSALYFCASSLGVGDRVLGYTFGSGTRLTVV.

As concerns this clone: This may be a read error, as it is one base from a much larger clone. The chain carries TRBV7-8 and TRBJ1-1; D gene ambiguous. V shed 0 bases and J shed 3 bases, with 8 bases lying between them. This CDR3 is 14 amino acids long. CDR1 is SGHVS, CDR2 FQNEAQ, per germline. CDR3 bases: TGTGCCAGCAGCTTAGCGGGCAGCCACACTGAAGCTTTCTTT. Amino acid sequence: CASSLAGSHTEAFF.

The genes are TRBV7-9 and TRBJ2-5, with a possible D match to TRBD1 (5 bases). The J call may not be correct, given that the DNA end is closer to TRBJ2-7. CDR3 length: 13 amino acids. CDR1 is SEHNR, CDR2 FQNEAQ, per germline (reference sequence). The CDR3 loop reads CASSLHDSLEQYF. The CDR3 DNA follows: TGTGCCAGCAGCTTACACGACAGCCTCGAGCAGTACTTC.

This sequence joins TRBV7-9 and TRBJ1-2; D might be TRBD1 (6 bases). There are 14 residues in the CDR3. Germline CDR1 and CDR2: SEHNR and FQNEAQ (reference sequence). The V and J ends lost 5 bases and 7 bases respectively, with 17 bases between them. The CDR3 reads CASSRSAGQSGYTF. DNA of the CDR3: TGTGCCAGCAGCCGCTCTGCCGGACAGTCTGGCTACACCTTC.

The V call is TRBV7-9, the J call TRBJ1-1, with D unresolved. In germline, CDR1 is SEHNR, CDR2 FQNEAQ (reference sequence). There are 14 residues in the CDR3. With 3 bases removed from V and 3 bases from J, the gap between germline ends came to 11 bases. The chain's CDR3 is CASSLQLGDTEAFF. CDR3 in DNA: TGTGCCAGCAGCTTGCAACTTGGGGACACTGAAGCTTTCTTT.

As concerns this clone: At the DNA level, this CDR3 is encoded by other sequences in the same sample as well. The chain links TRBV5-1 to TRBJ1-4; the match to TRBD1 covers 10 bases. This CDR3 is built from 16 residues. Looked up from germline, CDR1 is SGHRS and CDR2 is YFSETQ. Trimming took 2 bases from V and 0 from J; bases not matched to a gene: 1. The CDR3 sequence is CASSFGTGATNEKLFF. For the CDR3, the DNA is TGCGCCAGCAGCTTCGGGACAGGGGCAACTAATGAAAAACTGTTTTTT.

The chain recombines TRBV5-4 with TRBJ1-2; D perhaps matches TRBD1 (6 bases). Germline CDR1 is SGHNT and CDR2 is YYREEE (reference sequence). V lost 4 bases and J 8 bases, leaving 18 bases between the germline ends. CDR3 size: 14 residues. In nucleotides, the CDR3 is TGTGCCAGCAGCGGTAAGACAGGAATAAGCGGCTACACCTTC. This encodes CASSGKTGISGYTF.

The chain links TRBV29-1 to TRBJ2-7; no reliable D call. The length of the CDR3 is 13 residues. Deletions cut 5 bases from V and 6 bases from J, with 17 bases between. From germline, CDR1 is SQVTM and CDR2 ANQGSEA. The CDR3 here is CSVSNSVSSEQYF. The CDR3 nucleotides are TGCAGCGTTAGTAACAGCGTATCGTCCGAGCAGTACTTC.

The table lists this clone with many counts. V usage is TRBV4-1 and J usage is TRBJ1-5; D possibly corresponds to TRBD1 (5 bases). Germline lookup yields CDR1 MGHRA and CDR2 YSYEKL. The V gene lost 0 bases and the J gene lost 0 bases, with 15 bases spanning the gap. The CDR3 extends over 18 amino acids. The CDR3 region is CASSQDGGRSHSNQPQHF. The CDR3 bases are TGCGCCAGCAGCCAAGATGGGGGAAGGAGCCATAGCAATCAGCCCCAGCATTTT.

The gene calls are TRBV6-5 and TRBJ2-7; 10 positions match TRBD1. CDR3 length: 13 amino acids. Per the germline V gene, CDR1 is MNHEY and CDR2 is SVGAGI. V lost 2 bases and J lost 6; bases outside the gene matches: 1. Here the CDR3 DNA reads TGTGCCAGCAGTTACGGGACAGGGGTCGAGCAGTACTTC. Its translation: CASSYGTGVEQYF.